This T cell receptor beta chain is drawn from a study of blood T cell repertoires in COVID-19. Study-wide context: Material from acute and convalescent COVID-19 was sourced from the United States, Italy and Spain. In each case, the material was cDNA or gDNA derived from T cells, B-cell-depleted T cells, or PBMCs.

Original data processing: Amplifying reference gene primers gave estimates of nucleated cell counts. The table came from immunoSEQ multiplex PCR; TCRdb's copy has only in-frame clones and leaves some out. That table furnishes V, J and clone size, whereas the DNA furnished D and trimming. The sample consists of around 200,000 clones, around 80% of them appearing once. Followed longitudinally, the Seattle patients had been enrolled during active infection. Trimming removed 3 bases at V and 10 bases at J, with 10 bases between. The CDR3 totals 13 residues. Germline V gene lookup returns CDR1 LGHDT and CDR2 YNNKEL (reference sequence).

Sequencing input: peripheral blood. This TCR came from a woman between 65 and 79 years old with COVID-19, enrolled during active disease. V gene TRBV3-1 (or the pseudogene TRBV3-2) combines with J gene TRBJ1-6; D remains ambiguous. CDR3 residues: CASSQNPGSPLHF. CDR3 DNA: TGTGCCAGCAGCCAGAATCCGGGATCACCCCTCCACTTT.